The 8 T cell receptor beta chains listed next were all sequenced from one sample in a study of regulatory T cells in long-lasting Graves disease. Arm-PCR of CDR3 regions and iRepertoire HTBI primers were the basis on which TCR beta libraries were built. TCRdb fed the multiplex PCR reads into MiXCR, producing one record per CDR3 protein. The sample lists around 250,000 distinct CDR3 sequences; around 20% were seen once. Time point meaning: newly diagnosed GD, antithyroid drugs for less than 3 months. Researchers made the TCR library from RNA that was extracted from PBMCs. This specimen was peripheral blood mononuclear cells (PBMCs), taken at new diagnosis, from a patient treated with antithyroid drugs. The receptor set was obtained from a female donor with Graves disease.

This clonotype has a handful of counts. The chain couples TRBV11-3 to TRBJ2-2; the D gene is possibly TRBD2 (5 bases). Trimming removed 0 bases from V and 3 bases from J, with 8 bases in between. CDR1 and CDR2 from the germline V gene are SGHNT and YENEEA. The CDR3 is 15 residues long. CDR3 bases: TGTGCCAGCAGCTTAGATCCAGCGGACACCGGGGAGCTGTTTTTT. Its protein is CASSLDPADTGELFF.

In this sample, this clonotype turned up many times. CDR3 protein: CASSLNGRARETQYF. CDR3 nucleotide sequence: TGTGCCAGCAGCTTAAACGGGAGGGCCCGAGAGACCCAGTACTTC. This chain links TRBV7-3 with TRBJ2-5, with 8 bases identical to TRBD2. The CDR3 runs 15 residues. With V trimmed by 1 base and J by 4 bases, 5 bases remained unmatched. Germline V gene data show CDR1 as SGHTA and CDR2 as FQGTGA. Full variable domain (missing parts from reference TRBV7-3 and TRBJ2-5): GAGVSQTPSNKVTEKGKYVELRCDPISGHTALYWYRQSLGQGPEFLIYFQGTGAADDSGLPNDRFFAVRPEGSVSTLKIQRTERGDSAVYLCASSLNGRARETQYFGPGTRLLVL.

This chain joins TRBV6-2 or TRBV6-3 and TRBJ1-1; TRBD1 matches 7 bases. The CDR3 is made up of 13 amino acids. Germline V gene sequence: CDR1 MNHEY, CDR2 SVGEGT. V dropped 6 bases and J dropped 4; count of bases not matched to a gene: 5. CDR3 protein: CASSRQGPTEAFF. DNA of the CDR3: TGTGCCAGCAGCCGACAGGGCCCCACTGAAGCTTTCTTT.

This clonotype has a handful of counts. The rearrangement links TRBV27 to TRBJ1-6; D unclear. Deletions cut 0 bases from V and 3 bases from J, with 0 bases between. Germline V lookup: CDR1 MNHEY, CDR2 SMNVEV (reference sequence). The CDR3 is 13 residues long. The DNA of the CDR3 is TGTGCCAGCAGTTTATCCTATAATTCACCCCTCCACTTT. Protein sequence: CASSLSYNSPLHF.

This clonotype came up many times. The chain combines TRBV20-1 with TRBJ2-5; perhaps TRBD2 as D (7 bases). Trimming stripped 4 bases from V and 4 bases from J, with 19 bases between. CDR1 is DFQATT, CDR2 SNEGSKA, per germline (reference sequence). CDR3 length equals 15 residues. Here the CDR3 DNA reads TGCAGTGCTATCAGGGGCGGGGGAGTGGGAGAGACCCAGTACTTC. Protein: CSAIRGGGVGETQYF.

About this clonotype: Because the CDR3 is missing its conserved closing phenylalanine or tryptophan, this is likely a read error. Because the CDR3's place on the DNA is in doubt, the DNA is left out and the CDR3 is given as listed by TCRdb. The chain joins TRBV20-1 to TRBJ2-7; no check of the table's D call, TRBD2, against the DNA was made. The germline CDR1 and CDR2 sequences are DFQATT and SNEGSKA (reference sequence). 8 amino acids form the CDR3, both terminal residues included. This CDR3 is CSAHLLAG.

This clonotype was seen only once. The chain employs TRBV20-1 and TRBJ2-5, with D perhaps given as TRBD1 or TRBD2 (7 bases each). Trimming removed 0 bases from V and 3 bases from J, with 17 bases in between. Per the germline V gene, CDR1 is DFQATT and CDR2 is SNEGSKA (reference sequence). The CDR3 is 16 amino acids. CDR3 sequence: CSARDGKAGTEETQYF. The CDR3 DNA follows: TGCAGTGCTAGAGATGGAAAAGCGGGGACAGAAGAGACCCAGTACTTC.

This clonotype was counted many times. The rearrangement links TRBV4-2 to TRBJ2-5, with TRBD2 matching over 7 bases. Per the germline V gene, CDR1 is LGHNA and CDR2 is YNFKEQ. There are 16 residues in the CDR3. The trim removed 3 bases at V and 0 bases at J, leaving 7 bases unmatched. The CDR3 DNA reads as TGTGCCAGCAGCCATGGCGGCGGGGGAGACCAAGAGACCCAGTACTTC. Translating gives CASSHGGGGDQETQYF.